Listed below are T cell receptor beta chains from one sample, sequenced in a study of cytomegalovirus exposure and HLA in healthy donors. The data were produced by immunoSEQ multiplex PCR, yet TCRdb's version contains in-frame clones alone and is incomplete. This sample carries about 210,000 clones, around 80% of them seen once, and the ten largest clones take about 0.47%. Sequencing input: PBMCs. Source of these receptors: a boy aged 5-17 years in good health and CMV-seronegative. Each CDR3 is given with its conserved first and last residue. Fields, in order: clone size, D gene, V gene, J gene, CDR3 DNA, CDR3 protein. The D gene is left open where the match is weak. For some rows the clone size is stated as once, few or many, or as a class when expanded; others skip it.

size: .
D: TRBD1
V: TRBV11-3
J: TRBJ2-1
DNA: TGTGCCAGCAGGGCGAGTAGGGGGCTACTTGTGTTCTTC
CDR3: CASRASRGLLVFF

size: .
D: .
V: TRBV4-2
J: TRBJ1-2
DNA: TGTGCCAGTTCGCGGGGGTACGGCTACACCTTC
CDR3: CASSRGYGYTF

size: few
D: .
V: TRBV15
J: TRBJ1-2
DNA: TGTGCCACCAGCTTCGGTAGGGGGGGCGACTATGGCTACACCTTC
CDR3: CATSFGRGGDYGYTF

size: .
D: TRBD2
V: TRBV11-2
J: TRBJ2-7
DNA: TGTGCCAGCAGCTTAGAGCGGGGAGGGACCTACGAGCAGTACTTC
CDR3: CASSLERGGTYEQYF

size: .
D: .
V: TRBV2
J: TRBJ1-2
DNA: TGTGCCAGCCGGCGGACAGCCCAGAACTATGGCTACACCTTC
CDR3: CASRRTAQNYGYTF

size: .
D: .
V: TRBV21-1
J: TRBJ2-2
DNA: TGTGCCAGCATCTACAGTCCCGGGGAGCTGTTTTTT
CDR3: CASIYSPGELFF

size: few
D: TRBD1
V: TRBV5-6
J: TRBJ1-2
DNA: TGTGCCAGCAGCCACACACCCACAGGGGGCGGCTATGGCTACACCTTC
CDR3: CASSHTPTGGGYGYTF

size: .
D: TRBD1
V: TRBV12-5
J: TRBJ2-3
DNA: TGTGCTAGTGGCACAGGGGATAGCACAGATACGCAGTATTTT
CDR3: CASGTGDSTDTQYF

size: .
D: .
V: TRBV5-1
J: TRBJ2-4
DNA: TGCGCCAGCAGCCGGGGGACAGCAGCCAAAAACATTCAGTACTTC
CDR3: CASSRGTAAKNIQYF

size: .
D: .
V: TRBV2
J: TRBJ2-4
DNA: TGTGCCAGCACCCAGGTGGGCAAAAACATTCAGTACTTC
CDR3: CASTQVGKNIQYF

size: .
D: .
V: TRBV5-4
J: TRBJ1-6
DNA: TGTGCCAGCAGCTTCGAGACAGAATATAATTCACCCCTCCACTTT
CDR3: CASSFETEYNSPLHF

size: once
D: TRBD1
V: TRBV6-6
J: TRBJ1-2
DNA: TGTGCCAGCAGTAGCAGGGGACAGGTTAACTATGGCTACACCTTC
CDR3: CASSSRGQVNYGYTF

size: once
D: TRBD2
V: TRBV7-8
J: TRBJ2-1
DNA: TGTGCCAGCAGCTTAATAGGGACTAGCGGGAGGGATGAGCAGTTCTTC
CDR3: CASSLIGTSGRDEQFF

size: .
D: .
V: TRBV2
J: TRBJ2-7
DNA: TGTGCCAGCAGTGAGTTAAGGGGTCGAACCTACGAGCAGTACTTC
CDR3: CASSELRGRTYEQYF

size: few
D: TRBD2
V: TRBV9
J: TRBJ2-1
DNA: TGTGCCAGCAGCGTAGCATCGGGGACTAGCGCCATATACAATGAGCAGTTCTTC
CDR3: CASSVASGTSAIYNEQFF

size: .
D: .
V: TRBV5-6
J: TRBJ2-7
DNA: TGTGCCAGCAGCTTGGTCTACGGGTCCTACGAGCAGTACTTC
CDR3: CASSLVYGSYEQYF

size: .
D: TRBD1
V: TRBV6-1
J: TRBJ2-2
DNA: TGTGCCAGCAGGGTCGACAGGGTTCCGGACGGGGAGCTGTTTTTT
CDR3: CASRVDRVPDGELFF

size: .
D: TRBD2
V: TRBV2
J: TRBJ2-1
DNA: TGTGCCAGCAGTGGACTGACTAGCGTGTCCTACAATGAGCAGTTCTTC
CDR3: CASSGLTSVSYNEQFF

size: .
D: .
V: TRBV6-1
J: TRBJ1-5
DNA: TGTGCCTGCCACGGGACTTCGGGGCAGCCCCAGCATTTT
CDR3: CACHGTSGQPQHF

size: .
D: TRBD2
V: TRBV2
J: TRBJ2-3
DNA: TGTGCCAGCAGCCCGTTTGGAGCGGGGGGCCTCGTGGGTAGCACAGATACGCAGTATTTT
CDR3: CASSPFGAGGLVGSTDTQYF

size: .
D: .
V: TRBV29-1
J: TRBJ2-3
DNA: TGCAGTCATAAGCGGAGTAACACAGATACGCAGTATTTT
CDR3: CSHKRSNTDTQYF

size: .
D: TRBD1
V: TRBV28
J: TRBJ1-2
DNA: TGTGCCAGCAGAGGACAGGGGGTTAATGGCTACACCTTC
CDR3: CASRGQGVNGYTF

size: .
D: .
V: TRBV13
J: TRBJ1-2
DNA: TGTGCCAGCAGCCCACGAACAGGTTCGGGTGGCTACACCTTC
CDR3: CASSPRTGSGGYTF

size: .
D: .
V: TRBV14
J: TRBJ2-7
DNA: TGTGCCAGCAGCCAAGAGTTAGGGGCAAGGCAGTACTTC
CDR3: CASSQELGARQYF

size: .
D: .
V: TRBV2
J: TRBJ2-2
DNA: TGTGCCAGCAGCCCATACAGGCAAGGGAACACCGGGGAGCTGTTTTTT
CDR3: CASSPYRQGNTGELFF

size: .
D: TRBD2
V: TRBV7-6
J: TRBJ2-1
DNA: TGTGCCAGCAGCTTAGTTGCTAGCGGGAGAGGGAATGAGCAGTTCTTC
CDR3: CASSLVASGRGNEQFF

size: .
D: .
V: TRBV18
J: TRBJ1-1
DNA: TGTGCCAGCTCACCACCGGCGGGGACTGAAGCTTTCTTT
CDR3: CASSPPAGTEAFF

size: .
D: .
V: TRBV6-1
J: TRBJ1-3
DNA: TGTGCCAGCAGTGAATCCCAGGGTCTAAGAAACACCATATATTTT
CDR3: CASSESQGLRNTIYF

size: .
D: .
V: TRBV5-6
J: TRBJ2-7
DNA: TGTGCCAGCAGCTTGGTTGGAGGGAGCTACGAGCAGTACTTC
CDR3: CASSLVGGSYEQYF

size: few
D: .
V: TRBV4-1
J: TRBJ1-1
DNA: TGCGCCAGCAGCCATCGGACAAGAACTCAAAACACTGAAGCTTTCTTT
CDR3: CASSHRTRTQNTEAFF

size: .
D: .
V: TRBV27
J: TRBJ1-6
DNA: TGTGCCAGCAGTTTAACCGGGGTGGGCCCCCTCCACTTT
CDR3: CASSLTGVGPLHF

size: once
D: TRBD2
V: TRBV29-1
J: TRBJ2-2
DNA: TGCAGCGTTCATGGCGGGAGAGGCACCGGGGAGCTGTTTTTT
CDR3: CSVHGGRGTGELFF

size: .
D: TRBD1
V: TRBV19
J: TRBJ1-4
DNA: TGTGCCAGTAGTAAGGGACAGGGAAGAGAAAAACTGTTTTTT
CDR3: CASSKGQGREKLFF

size: .
D: .
V: TRBV7-9
J: TRBJ1-1
DNA: TGTGCCAGCAGCGAAGCGGAGAACACTGAAGCTTTCTTT
CDR3: CASSEAENTEAFF

size: .
D: .
V: TRBV7-9
J: TRBJ1-1
DNA: TGTGCCAGCACCCCCCTGGGTACACGGGGCACTGAAGCTTTCTTT
CDR3: CASTPLGTRGTEAFF

size: .
D: .
V: TRBV11-3
J: TRBJ1-1
DNA: TGTGCCAGCAGCTCCGGCAGGGTGAACACTGAAGCTTTCTTT
CDR3: CASSSGRVNTEAFF

size: .
D: .
V: TRBV7-9
J: TRBJ1-1
DNA: TGTGCCAGCAGCTTAGACAGCCAGAACACTGAAGCTTTCTTT
CDR3: CASSLDSQNTEAFF

size: .
D: .
V: TRBV10-3
J: TRBJ2-1
DNA: TGTGCCATCAGTGAGTCGACAGCATATGAGCAGTTCTTC
CDR3: CAISESTAYEQFF